The T cell receptor (beta chain) described here comes from a study of T cells in Graves' hyperthyroidism and ophthalmopathy. The table lists this clonotype with a count of one. A much larger clone differs from this one at a single base, so this may be a read error. This CDR3 is built from 14 residues. The germline gives CDR1 MGHDK, CDR2 SYGVNS. V lost 4 bases and J 7 bases, leaving 17 bases between the germline ends. RNA transcripts gave rise to amplified TCR beta CDR3 regions. A set of HTBI primers served as the primers for a first-round RT-PCR of the TCR CDR3. TCRdb called the multiplex PCR reads again in MiXCR, with one record for every CDR3 protein. The repertoire consists of hundreds of thousands of distinct CDR3 sequences, with roughly 16% occurring once and the leading ten covering approximately 3.9%.

The origin of this receptor is a woman in her twenties or thirties with Graves' hyperthyroidism. The J gene is TRBJ2-7, the V gene TRBV25-1; D remains ambiguous. Sequences were obtained from blood. CDR3 loop: CASSVGSGLVEQYF. As DNA, the CDR3 is TGTGCCAGCAGTGTAGGGTCCGGGCTAGTTGAGCAGTACTTC.